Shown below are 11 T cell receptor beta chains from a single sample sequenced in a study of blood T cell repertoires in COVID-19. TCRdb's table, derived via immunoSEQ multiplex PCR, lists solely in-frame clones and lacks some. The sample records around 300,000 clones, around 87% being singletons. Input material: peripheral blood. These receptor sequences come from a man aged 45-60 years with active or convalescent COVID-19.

CDR3 region: CASSPPSSGGRETQYF. DNA for the CDR3: TGTGCCAGCAGCCCCCCATCTAGCGGGGGTCGAGAGACCCAGTACTTC. The V gene is TRBV11-2, the J gene TRBJ2-5; 10 positions agree with TRBD2. The trim removed 5 bases at V and 4 bases at J, leaving 10 bases unmatched. This CDR3 region has 16 residues. The V gene's germline CDR1 is SGHAT and CDR2 FQNNGV.

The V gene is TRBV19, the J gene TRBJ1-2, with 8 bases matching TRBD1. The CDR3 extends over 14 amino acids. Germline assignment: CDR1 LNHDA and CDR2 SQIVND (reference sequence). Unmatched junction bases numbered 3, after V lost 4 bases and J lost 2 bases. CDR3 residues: CASSKGQGNYGYTF. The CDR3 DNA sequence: TGTGCCAGTAGTAAAGGACAGGGAAACTATGGCTACACCTTC.

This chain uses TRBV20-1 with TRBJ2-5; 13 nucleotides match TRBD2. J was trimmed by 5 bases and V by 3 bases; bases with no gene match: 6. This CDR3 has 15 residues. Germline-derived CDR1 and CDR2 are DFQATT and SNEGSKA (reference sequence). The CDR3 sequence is CSASGLAGVRETQYF. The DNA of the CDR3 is TGCAGTGCTAGTGGACTAGCGGGGGTCCGGGAGACCCAGTACTTC.

The DNA for the CDR3 is TGTGCCAGCAGACCGCAGGGACAAGAGACCCAGTACTTC. The encoded protein is CASRPQGQETQYF. The rearrangement uses TRBV27 and TRBJ2-5, with D maybe TRBD1 (5 bases). The length of the CDR3 is 13 residues. V lost 6 bases and J 2 bases, leaving 10 bases between the germline ends. Germline-derived CDR1 and CDR2 are MNHEY and SMNVEV (reference sequence).

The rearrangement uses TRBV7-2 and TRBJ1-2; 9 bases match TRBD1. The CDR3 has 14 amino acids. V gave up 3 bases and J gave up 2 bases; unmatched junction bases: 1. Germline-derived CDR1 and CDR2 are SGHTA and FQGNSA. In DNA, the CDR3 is TGTGCCAGCAGCTTCGGACAGGGGAACTATGGCTACACCTTC. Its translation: CASSFGQGNYGYTF.

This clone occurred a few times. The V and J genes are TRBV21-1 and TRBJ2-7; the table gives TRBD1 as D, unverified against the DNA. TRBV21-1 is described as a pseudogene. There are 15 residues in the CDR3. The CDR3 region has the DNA TGTGCCAGCAGCAAAAAACAGGGGGGTCATGTGGAGCAGTACTTC. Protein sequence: CASSKKQGGHVEQYF.

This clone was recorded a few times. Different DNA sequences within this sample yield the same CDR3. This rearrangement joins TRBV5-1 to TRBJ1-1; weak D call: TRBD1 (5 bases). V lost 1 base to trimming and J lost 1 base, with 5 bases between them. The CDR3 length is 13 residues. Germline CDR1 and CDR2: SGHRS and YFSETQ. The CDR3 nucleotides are TGCGCCAGCAGCTTGCAGGGGAACACTGAAGCTTTCTTT. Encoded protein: CASSLQGNTEAFF.

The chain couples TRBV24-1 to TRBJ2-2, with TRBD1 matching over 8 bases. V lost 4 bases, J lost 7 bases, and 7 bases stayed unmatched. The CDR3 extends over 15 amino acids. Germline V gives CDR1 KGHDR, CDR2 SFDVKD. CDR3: CATSEAGQGSGELFF. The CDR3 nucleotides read TGTGCCACCAGTGAGGCCGGACAGGGTAGCGGGGAGCTGTTTTTT.

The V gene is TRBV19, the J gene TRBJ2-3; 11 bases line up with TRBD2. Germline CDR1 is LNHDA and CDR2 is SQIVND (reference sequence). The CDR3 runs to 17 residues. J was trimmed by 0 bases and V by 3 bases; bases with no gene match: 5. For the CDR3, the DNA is TGTGCCAGTAGTATTAGCCCTAGCGGGGGGAGCACAGATACGCAGTATTTT. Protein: CASSISPSGGSTDTQYF.

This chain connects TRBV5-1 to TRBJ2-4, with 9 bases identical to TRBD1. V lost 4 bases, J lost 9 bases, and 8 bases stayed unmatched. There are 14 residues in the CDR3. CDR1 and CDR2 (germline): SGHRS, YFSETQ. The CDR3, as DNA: TGCGCCAGCAGCCCCGGGACAGGGTCGAGCATTCAGTACTTC. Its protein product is CASSPGTGSSIQYF.

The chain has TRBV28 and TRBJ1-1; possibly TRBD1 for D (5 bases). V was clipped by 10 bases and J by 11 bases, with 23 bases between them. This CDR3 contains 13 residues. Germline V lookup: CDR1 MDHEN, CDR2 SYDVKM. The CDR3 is CATRSGVGDWAFF. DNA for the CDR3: TGTGCCACCCGATCGGGGGTGGGGGACTGGGCTTTCTTT.